Following are 10 T cell receptor beta chains from one sample sequenced in a study of blood T cell repertoires in COVID-19. Sequencing was performed with immunoSEQ multiplex PCR; in TCRdb, only in-frame clones are kept and a portion is missing. Seen here are 150,000 to 160,000 clones, about 85% observed once, and the top ten hold roughly 0.6%. The source material was peripheral blood. All receptors come from a man aged 60 to 75 with COVID-19, enrolled during active disease.

The chain employs TRBV30 and TRBJ1-5, with 7 bases that match TRBD1. Trimming at V came to 2 bases and at J to 6 bases, leaving 4 bases not matched to a gene. The germline gives CDR1 GTSNPN, CDR2 SVGIG (reference sequence). The CDR3 extends over 13 amino acids. This chain's CDR3 is CAWSLTGFQPQHF. The CDR3 DNA sequence: TGTGCCTGGAGTTTGACAGGGTTTCAGCCCCAGCATTTT. The full variable domain, rest sourced from reference TRBV30 and TRBJ1-5, is SQTIHQWPATLVQPVGSPLSLECTVEGTSNPNLYWYRQAAGRGLQLLFYSVGIGQISSEVPQNLSASRPQDRQFILSSKKLLLSDSGFYLCAWSLTGFQPQHFGDGTRLSIL.

The chain carries TRBV24-1 and TRBJ1-2, with D unclear. Trimming removed 1 base at V and 6 bases at J, with 8 bases between. Looked up from germline, CDR1 is KGHDR and CDR2 is SFDVKD. The CDR3 contains 13 residues. CDR3 sequence reads: CATSDFYNHGYTF. The CDR3 region has the DNA TGTGCCACCAGTGATTTTTACAACCATGGCTACACCTTC.

The gene calls are TRBV3-1 (or the pseudogene TRBV3-2) and TRBJ2-2; 7 bases line up with TRBD2. V dropped 1 base and J dropped 6; count of bases not matched to a gene: 11. This CDR3 is built from 17 residues. Germline V CDR1 and CDR2: LGHDT, YNNKEL (reference sequence). CDR3 loop: CASSQAGGSFRAGELFF. CDR3 bases: TGTGCCAGCAGCCAAGCCGGGGGGAGCTTCAGGGCCGGGGAGCTGTTTTTT.

In DNA form, the CDR3 reads TGTGCCAGCAGCGTCAATAGCGGGGGAATCTACAATGAGCAGTTCTTC. Its translation is CASSVNSGGIYNEQFF. V gene TRBV9 combines with J gene TRBJ2-1, with TRBD2 matching over 9 bases. Germline V gene sequence: CDR1 SGDLS, CDR2 YYNGEE. With 2 bases clipped from V and 3 bases from J, the junction kept 6 bases outside the gene matches. CDR3 size: 16 residues.

The genes are TRBV27 and TRBJ2-7, with D perhaps TRBD2 (6 bases). V lost 3 bases to trimming and J lost 4 bases, with 16 bases between them. CDR3 size: 15 residues. Per germline, CDR1 MNHEY and CDR2 SMNVEV (reference sequence). CDR3 residues: CASSFKSGGPYEQYF. The CDR3 nucleotides read TGTGCCAGCAGTTTTAAGAGCGGAGGGCCTTACGAGCAGTACTTC.

The chain employs TRBV28 and TRBJ1-1, with D possibly being TRBD1 (6 bases). The CDR3 has 14 amino acids. With 4 bases removed from V and 2 bases from J, the gap between germline ends came to 11 bases. The V gene's germline CDR1 is MDHEN and CDR2 SYDVKM. The chain's CDR3 is CASSYGQTNTEAFF. CDR3 DNA sequence: TGTGCCAGCAGTTACGGACAGACTAACACTGAAGCTTTCTTT.

The gene calls are TRBV12-3 or TRBV12-4 and TRBJ2-7; tentative D call: TRBD1 (6 bases). The ends were cut back, 3 bases at V and 6 bases at J, with 12 bases in the middle. This CDR3 has 13 residues. Here the CDR3 reads CASSLQGRGEQYF. For the CDR3, the DNA is TGTGCCAGCAGTTTGCAGGGGCGCGGCGAGCAGTACTTC.

This chain uses TRBV7-2 with TRBJ1-2, with D perhaps TRBD1 (6 bases). Germline CDR1 reads SGHTA; CDR2 reads FQGNSA. This CDR3 spans 14 amino acids. Trimming removed 5 bases from V and 2 bases from J, with 12 bases in between. Here the CDR3 reads CASSLTGQNYGYTF. In nucleotides, the CDR3 is TGTGCCAGCAGCCTAACGGGACAAAACTATGGCTACACCTTC.

The table lists this clone with a count of one. This chain joins TRBV9 and TRBJ2-1; 11 nucleotides line up with TRBD2. This CDR3 is 17 amino acids long. The junction had 6 bases not matched to a gene; V was cut back by 4 bases and J by 0 bases. Germline CDR1 is SGDLS and CDR2 is YYNGEE. CDR3 DNA: TGTGCCAGCAGCTTTACTAGCGGGAGATACTCCTACAATGAGCAGTTCTTC. Translating gives CASSFTSGRYSYNEQFF.

This clone was seen only once. This sequence joins TRBV7-9 and TRBJ2-1, with D possibly being TRBD1 (5 bases). Trimming pared 5 bases from V and 6 bases from J, leaving 23 bases between. This CDR3 is built from 17 residues. Germline V CDR1 and CDR2: SEHNR, FQNEAQ (reference sequence). The DNA for the CDR3 is TGTGCCAGCAGCATAATTGGGGCCGTAGCCCGTTCCAATGAGCAGTTCTTC. It specifies CASSIIGAVARSNEQFF.